The 8 T cell receptor beta chains below all came from one sample that was sequenced in a study of blood T cell repertoires in COVID-19 (dated by TCRdb to 2018 to 2020). Library preparation was by the immunoSEQ multiplex PCR assay. Sourced from immuneACCESS, this table was stored by TCRdb with only in-frame sequences that have V and J called. A share of the clones is absent; for the studies checked, an unresolved V gene accounts for under half, and the remainder has no known explanation. For this sample the table gives some 290,000 clones, of which roughly 93% were detected only once. About 2.5% of the sample belongs to the ten largest clones. Sequencing input: PBMCs or T cells enriched from blood (not recorded which). Every receptor here comes from a woman between 35 and 50 years old with acute COVID-19.

V is TRBV3-1 (or the pseudogene TRBV3-2) and J is TRBJ2-5; 7 positions match TRBD1. This CDR3 is built from 15 residues. V shed 4 bases, J shed 5 bases, and the junction held 10 bases outside the gene matches. Germline CDR1 reads LGHDT; CDR2 reads YNNKEL (reference sequence). CDR3 sequence reads: CASSPMVRGLETQYF. The CDR3 bases are TGTGCCAGCAGCCCAATGGTCAGGGGGTTGGAGACCCAGTACTTC.

This chain uses TRBV6-6 with TRBJ2-1, with TRBD2 identical over 14 bases. The ends lost 5 bases at V and 7 bases at J; junction bases unmatched: 10. Germline CDR1 is MNHNY and CDR2 is SVGAGI (reference sequence). The CDR3 is made up of 17 amino acids. Written as DNA, the CDR3 is TGTGCCAGCAGTCTAGCGACTAGCGGGAGGGCTCGGAATGAGCAGTTCTTC. It translates to CASSLATSGRARNEQFF.

The chain employs TRBV7-9 and TRBJ1-4; TRBD1 agrees at 8 bases. CDR1 and CDR2 (germline): SEHNR, FQNEAQ (reference sequence). V lost 5 bases and J lost 7; bases outside the gene matches: 6. CDR3 length: 14 residues. Here the CDR3 reads CASSDRGGGEKLFF. The CDR3 DNA reads TGTGCCAGCAGCGACAGGGGAGGAGGTGAAAAACTGTTTTTT.

This clone has a single count. The rearrangement uses TRBV7-2 and TRBJ1-1; D remains ambiguous. Germline V CDR1 and CDR2: SGHTA, FQGNSA. V was cut by 5 bases and J by 1 base, with 11 bases left in between. This CDR3 spans 14 amino acids. The CDR3 bases are TGTGCCAGCAGCCCGAGGATCGGGAACACTGAAGCTTTCTTT. It encodes CASSPRIGNTEAFF.

The V and J genes are TRBV18 and TRBJ1-1, with D possibly matching TRBD1 (5 bases). The CDR3 has 14 residues. V gave up 8 bases and J gave up 1 base, with 14 bases separating them. CDR1 and CDR2 from the germline V gene are KGHSH and LQKENI. The CDR3 coding sequence is TGTGCCAGCCTATTTGGGGGGACGAACACTGAAGCTTTCTTT. Its translation is CASLFGGTNTEAFF.

J is TRBJ1-6 and V is TRBV6-5; 7 bases line up with TRBD1. The germline V gene encodes CDR1 MNHEY and CDR2 SVGAGI. Unmatched junction bases numbered 11, after V lost 6 bases and J lost 9 bases. This CDR3 contains 15 residues. This chain's CDR3 is CASRARQGSVSPLHF. CDR3 nucleotide sequence: TGTGCCAGCAGGGCTAGACAGGGATCGGTTTCACCCCTCCACTTT.

The chain uses TRBV2 and TRBJ2-1; D may be TRBD1 (6 bases). The CDR3 has 16 amino acids. Germline V gene lookup returns CDR1 SNHLY and CDR2 FYNNEI. V was trimmed by 9 bases and J by 0 bases, leaving 18 bases between them. This CDR3 reads CASTPRGGSSYNEQFF. The DNA of the CDR3 is TGTGCCAGTACGCCCAGAGGGGGAAGCTCCTACAATGAGCAGTTCTTC.

This clone was found once. V usage is TRBV20-1 and J usage is TRBJ1-2; TRBD1 agrees at 7 bases. The CDR3 spans 13 residues. The germline CDR1 and CDR2 sequences are DFQATT and SNEGSKA (reference sequence). Trimming at V came to 3 bases and at J to 7 bases, leaving 8 bases not matched to a gene. CDR3 amino acids: CSASPTGATGYTF. CDR3 coding DNA: TGCAGTGCTAGTCCCACAGGGGCTACTGGCTACACCTTC.